A few counts support the clone carrying this T cell receptor (beta chain). Its target is unknown. This sample is part of a study of chemoradiotherapy in HPV16-positive cancers. Study-wide findings and caveats: HPV-responsive T-cell expansion during chemoradiotherapy was linked to improved recurrence-free survival in HPV16-positive patients.

Trimming left V 4 bases short and J 4 bases short, with 16 bases between. The CDR3 totals 16 residues. Germline assignment: CDR1 WNHNN and CDR2 SYGVQD (reference sequence). Method: immunoSEQ multiplex PCR; TCRdb's copy keeps in-frame clones and lacks some. The profile shows over 30,000 clones, about four fifths of them singletons. The sample consisted of blood, taken from a patient who underwent chemoradiotherapy. This receptor was identified in a human donor with HPV-associated anogenital cancer. The chain couples TRBV10-1 to TRBJ2-2; TRBD1 is a possible D gene (5 bases). The CDR3 nucleotides read TGCGCCAGCAGTGTTTCAAGGGGTCGTGGCACCGGGGAGCTGTTTTTT. Translating gives CASSVSRGRGTGELFF.